Shown below are 30 T cell receptor beta chains from a single sample sequenced in a study of Graves' ophthalmopathy and Graves' hyperthyroidism. Amplifying from RNA transcripts, the study obtained TCR beta CDR3 regions. Second-round multiplex PCR came after a first-round RT-PCR that employed HTBI primers. TCRdb analysed the multiplex PCR reads with MiXCR anew, one entry per CDR3 protein. This table holds roughly 1.1 million distinct CDR3 sequences, roughly 35% found once. Sequences were obtained from peripheral blood or thyroid tissue (not recorded which). The receptors derive from an adult man with Graves' hyperthyroidism.

Note on this clonotype: The conserved closing phenylalanine or tryptophan is absent in this CDR3, likely reflecting a read error. The limits of the CDR3 on the DNA are not certain, so only TCRdb's listed CDR3 is given. This sequence joins TRBV14 and TRBJ1-1; no DNA check was done on the table's D call, TRBD1. CDR1 SGHDN and CDR2 FVKESK come from the germline V gene. The CDR3 has 12 amino acids, counting both end residues. The CDR3 loop reads CASSRKRRAFAS.

The V gene is TRBV29-1, the J gene TRBJ2-7; possibly TRBD1 for D (6 bases). Germline V gene data show CDR1 as SQVTM and CDR2 as ANQGSEA. This CDR3 spans 12 amino acids. Trimming pared 6 bases from V and 5 bases from J, leaving 14 bases between. DNA for the CDR3: TGCAGCGTCCAGGGGCTGTGGAACGAGCAGTACTTC. Protein: CSVQGLWNEQYF.

The V gene is TRBV24-1, the J gene TRBJ1-2, with TRBD1 as a possible D gene (6 bases). The CDR3 has 14 amino acids. V was cut by 2 bases and J by 7 bases, with 13 bases left in between. The germline gives CDR1 KGHDR, CDR2 SFDVKD. This CDR3 is CATSDSTGPSGYTF. CDR3 sequence (DNA): TGTGCCACCAGTGATTCTACAGGGCCTAGTGGCTACACCTTC.

This clonotype was observed at least ten times. The rearrangement uses TRBV6-5 and TRBJ1-1; 12 nucleotides align to TRBD1. This CDR3 has 14 residues. CDR1 MNHEY and CDR2 SVGAGI come from the germline V gene. Trimming removed 8 bases from V and 7 bases from J; junction bases left unmatched: 8. CDR3 loop: CASLRDRGRGEAFF. CDR3 nucleotides: TGTGCCAGCCTAAGGGACAGGGGGCGAGGTGAAGCTTTCTTT.

This clonotype was observed at least ten times. The rearrangement links TRBV7-9 to TRBJ2-7; the D is unclear. The CDR3 length is 12 residues. The germline V gene encodes CDR1 SEHNR and CDR2 FQNEAQ (reference sequence). Trimming removed 5 bases from V and 5 bases from J, with 10 bases in between. The CDR3 DNA sequence: TGTGCCAGCAGCCCCGGGTCCCACGAGCAGTACTTC. It codes for CASSPGSHEQYF.

This clonotype has a count of ten or more. The chain is built from TRBV2 and TRBJ2-7; 9 bases line up with TRBD1. Germline assignment: CDR1 SNHLY and CDR2 FYNNEI. The CDR3 is 15 residues long. Trimming took 5 bases from V and 5 from J; bases not matched to a gene: 10. CDR3 sequence: CASSKGAGQGNEQYF. The DNA for the CDR3 is TGTGCCAGCAGTAAAGGAGCGGGACAGGGTAACGAGCAGTACTTC.

This clonotype was observed at least ten times. The CDR3 DNA reads TGTGCCAGCAGCGCCGAACCCGGGACAGGGCCTGTTGACGAGCAGTACTTC. Translating it yields CASSAEPGTGPVDEQYF. The chain is built from TRBV9 and TRBJ2-7; 9 bases are a match to TRBD1. V lost 3 bases and J lost 5; bases outside the gene matches: 15. The germline CDR1 and CDR2 sequences are SGDLS and YYNGEE. The CDR3 extends over 17 amino acids.

This clonotype was seen many times. The gene calls are TRBV9 and TRBJ1-2, with no clear D. Germline V gene data show CDR1 as SGDLS and CDR2 as YYNGEE. The V and J ends lost 4 bases and 0 bases respectively, with 10 bases between them. The CDR3 consists of 14 residues. This chain's CDR3 is CASSPAPANYGYTF. The CDR3 nucleotides are TGTGCCAGCAGCCCGGCACCAGCTAACTATGGCTACACCTTC.

This clonotype was observed at least ten times. V and J are TRBV24-1 and TRBJ1-2; D remains ambiguous. There are 13 residues in the CDR3. The germline V gene has CDR1 KGHDR and CDR2 SFDVKD. Trimming took 7 bases from V and 2 from J, leaving 10 bases between them. In DNA, the CDR3 is TGTGCCACCAGAGGAACGCAAAACTATGGCTACACCTTC. Residues: CATRGTQNYGYTF.

This chain links TRBV9 with TRBJ2-5; 8 bases map to TRBD1. CDR3 length equals 15 residues. Per germline, CDR1 SGDLS and CDR2 YYNGEE. The V segment lost 3 bases and the J segment 2 bases; nucleotides outside the gene matches: 6. This CDR3 reads CASSAPGTGQETQYF. The CDR3 bases are TGTGCCAGCAGCGCCCCCGGGACAGGTCAAGAGACCCAGTACTTC. The full variable domain, its missing parts supplied by reference TRBV9 and TRBJ2-5, is DSGVTQTPKHLITATGQRVTLRCSPRSGDLSVYWYQQSLDQGLQFLIQYYNGEERAKGNILERFSAQQFPDLHSELNLSSLELGDSALYFCASSAPGTGQETQYFGPGTRLLVL.

As concerns this clonotype: A junction boundary mismatches the germline segment, possibly from a read error. The chain employs TRBV10-1 and TRBJ2-3; 9 bases are shared with TRBD2. The CDR3 consists of 16 residues. Germline V gives CDR1 WNHNN, CDR2 SYGVQD (reference sequence). The CDR3 loop is CASSEVDETSGHTQYF. Written as DNA, the CDR3 is TGCGCTAGCAGTGAAGTCGACGAGACTAGCGGACATACGCAGTATTTT.

CDR3 sequence: CASGSGSYEQYF. The DNA of the CDR3 is TGTGCCAGCGGGAGTGGCTCCTACGAGCAGTACTTC. J is TRBJ2-7 and V is TRBV28; TRBD2 might be the D (5 bases). CDR3 length equals 12 residues. Per the germline V gene, CDR1 is MDHEN and CDR2 is SYDVKM. V lost 8 bases to trimming and J lost 0 bases, with 8 bases between them.

This clonotype was found many times. The rearrangement joins TRBV7-9 to TRBJ1-2; D is ambiguous. The CDR3 extends over 12 amino acids. The V gene's germline CDR1 is SEHNR and CDR2 FQNEAQ (reference sequence). The germline V and J ends were trimmed by 1 base and 8 bases, with 8 bases remaining between them. The CDR3 coding sequence is TGTGCCAGCAGCTTAGGGCAGTCCGGCTACACCTTC. Its translation is CASSLGQSGYTF.

This clonotype has at least ten counts. The chain combines TRBV29-1 with TRBJ2-7, with 9 bases lining up with TRBD1. The germline V gene has CDR1 SQVTM and CDR2 ANQGSEA. V dropped 6 bases and J dropped 2; count of bases not matched to a gene: 2. This CDR3 is built from 12 residues. This CDR3 reads CSVTGGAYEQYF. The CDR3 DNA reads TGCAGCGTGACAGGGGGGGCCTACGAGCAGTACTTC.

In the case of this clonotype: The missing conserved phenylalanine or tryptophan at the end of this CDR3 makes a read error likely. This chain joins TRBV7-9 and TRBJ1-4; 9 nucleotides match TRBD1. CDR1 and CDR2 (germline): SEHNR, FQNEAQ (reference sequence). J gave up 8 bases and V 4 bases, and 8 bases lay outside the gene matches. The CDR3 covers 15 residues. The CDR3 here is CASSWPGQGREKLFS. The CDR3 DNA is TGTGCCAGCAGCTGGCCGGGACAGGGAAGAGAAAAACTGTTTTCT.

This chain links TRBV6-1 with TRBJ1-1; TRBD1 matches at 7 bases. CDR1 is MNHNS and CDR2 is SASEGT in the germline V gene. V was clipped by 11 bases and J by 0 bases; unmatched bases: 9. CDR3 length equals 14 residues. CDR3 sequence (DNA): TGTGCCTGCGGAAGACAGGGTGTGAACACTGAAGCTTTCTTT. It encodes CACGRQGVNTEAFF.

This clonotype appeared many times. The chain recombines TRBV20-1 with TRBJ1-1; a weak D match, TRBD1 (5 bases). Germline V lookup: CDR1 DFQATT, CDR2 SNEGSKA (reference sequence). The germline V and J ends were trimmed by 6 bases and 5 bases, with 16 bases remaining between them. CDR3 length equals 13 residues. CDR3 DNA: TGCAGTGCGCGGCAGGGTATCAGGACTGAAGCTTTCTTT. Its translation: CSARQGIRTEAFF.

The chain joins TRBV24-1 to TRBJ1-2; D may be TRBD1 (5 bases). CDR1 and CDR2 from the germline V gene are KGHDR and SFDVKD. V lost 7 bases and J 6 bases, leaving 20 bases between the germline ends. The CDR3 length is 15 residues. The CDR3 DNA reads as TGTGCCACCAGCGTACCGGGACCGGGGTTGGATGGCTACACCTTC. Translation: CATSVPGPGLDGYTF.

The chain combines TRBV28 with TRBJ1-3; D is ambiguous. Per the germline V gene, CDR1 is MDHEN and CDR2 is SYDVKM. Trimming stripped 2 bases from V and 0 bases from J, with 14 bases between. CDR3 size: 17 residues. CDR3 sequence: CASSLRGVADSGNTIYF. The CDR3 nucleotides read TGTGCCAGCAGTTTAAGAGGAGTGGCAGACTCTGGAAACACCATATATTTT.

This chain joins TRBV11-1 and TRBJ1-6; 8 nucleotides match TRBD1. The trim removed 5 bases at V and 9 bases at J, leaving 9 bases unmatched. Germline V gene lookup returns CDR1 SGHAT and CDR2 FQDESV (reference sequence). This CDR3 comprises 15 residues. This CDR3 reads CASSPATGEGSPLHF. CDR3 coding DNA: TGTGCCAGCAGCCCAGCGACAGGGGAGGGTTCACCCCTCCACTTT.

This clonotype has a count of ten or more. The chain is built from TRBV4-3 and TRBJ2-2; the match to TRBD2 covers 8 bases. The CDR3 runs to 16 residues. The germline CDR1 and CDR2 sequences are LGHNA and YSLEER. With 0 bases clipped from V and 3 bases from J, the junction kept 3 bases outside the gene matches. The CDR3 DNA follows: TGCGCCAGCAGCCAAGAAACTAGCGGATACACCGGGGAGCTGTTTTTT. Amino acid sequence: CASSQETSGYTGELFF.

As to this clonotype: The CDR3 does not close with the conserved phenylalanine or tryptophan, likely indicating a read error. The chain recombines TRBV5-1 with TRBJ1-6; D is ambiguous. The ends were cut back, 3 bases at V and 7 bases at J, with 14 bases in the middle. The CDR3 totals 15 residues. Per germline, CDR1 SGHRS and CDR2 YFSETQ. CDR3 sequence (DNA): TGCGCCAGCAGCTCAAGTGGACTGCTGAATTCACCCCTCCACCTT. This sequence encodes CASSSSGLLNSPLHL.

This clonotype came up many times. This rearrangement joins TRBV11-2 to TRBJ2-7; no reliable D call. The V gene lost 0 bases and the J gene lost 1 base, with 13 bases spanning the gap. Germline-derived CDR1 and CDR2 are SGHAT and FQNNGV. CDR3 length equals 16 residues. The CDR3 sequence: CASSLEVVGASYEQYF. DNA for the CDR3: TGTGCCAGCAGCTTAGAAGTAGTAGGCGCGTCCTACGAGCAGTACTTC.

V gene TRBV4-1 combines with J gene TRBJ1-4; no definite D call. The CDR3 covers 14 residues. Germline CDR1 reads MGHRA; CDR2 reads YSYEKL. V shed 0 bases and J shed 5 bases, with 7 bases lying between them. The CDR3 loop is CASSQDQANEKLFF. CDR3 nucleotides: TGCGCCAGCAGCCAAGATCAAGCAAATGAAAAACTGTTTTTT.

A few counts support this clonotype. A much larger clone lies a single base off, so this may be a read error. The V gene is TRBV25-1, the J gene TRBJ2-2; TRBD1 matches at 8 bases. The germline gives CDR1 MGHDK, CDR2 SYGVNS. CDR3 length: 14 residues. Germline trimming cut 10 bases from V and 1 base from J; bases unmatched to any gene: 5. Here the CDR3 DNA reads TGTGCCACCACCGGGACAGGGAACACCGGGGAGCTGTTTTTT. Encoded protein: CATTGTGNTGELFF.

This chain joins TRBV6-2 or TRBV6-3 and TRBJ2-7; D gene ambiguous. The CDR3 spans 15 residues. Germline assignment: CDR1 MNHEY and CDR2 SVGEGT. The V end lost 0 bases, the J end lost 2 bases, and 11 bases lay between the germline ends. CDR3 nucleotide sequence: TGTGCCAGCAGTTACTCGAGAGGCGGACCCTACGAGCAGTACTTC. Translating it yields CASSYSRGGPYEQYF.

The rearrangement uses TRBV7-2 and TRBJ1-6; 8 bases are shared with TRBD1. Germline-derived CDR1 and CDR2 are SGHTA and FQGNSA. The CDR3 is 15 residues long. V shed 5 bases and J 4 bases; nucleotides not matched to a gene: 4. Written as DNA, the CDR3 is TGTGCCAGCAGCGGCGGACAGGGTTATAATTCACCCCTCCACTTT. Its translation: CASSGGQGYNSPLHF.

This clonotype was counted ten times or more. This sequence joins TRBV7-2 and TRBJ1-2, with D hard to call. V was cut by 1 base and J by 2 bases, with 8 bases left in between. Germline V gives CDR1 SGHTA, CDR2 FQGNSA. The CDR3 length is 14 residues. The CDR3 nucleotides are TGTGCCAGCAGCTTAGTTGGGCGGAACTATGGCTACACCTTC. Its translation is CASSLVGRNYGYTF.

The table lists this clonotype with a few counts. V usage is TRBV5-1 and J usage is TRBJ1-2; possible D gene TRBD1, 5 bases. The CDR3 is 14 amino acids. The germline gives CDR1 SGHRS, CDR2 YFSETQ. Trimming removed 9 bases at V and 5 bases at J, with 20 bases between. As DNA, the CDR3 is TGCGCCACTGCATCTCGGGGCGGCCAGTATGGCTACACCTTC. Residues: CATASRGGQYGYTF.

The chain is built from TRBV9 and TRBJ2-6; D is ambiguous. V was pared by 3 bases and J by 18 bases, with 4 bases between. Germline V CDR1 and CDR2: SGDLS, YYNGEE. CDR3 length: 8 residues. CDR3 sequence: CASSGQTF. The CDR3 DNA is TGTGCCAGCAGCGGACAGACTTTC.